The entry that follows covers one T cell receptor (beta chain) sequence. This sample stems from a study of blood T cell repertoires in COVID-19. Study-level background: The United States, Italy and Spain provided the acute and convalescent COVID-19 samples. Nucleic acid was either cDNA or gDNA, and it came from T cells, B-cell-depleted T cells, or PBMCs.

Per germline, CDR1 SGHTS and CDR2 YDEGEE. This CDR3 is 15 amino acids long. V lost 0 bases to trimming and J lost 8 bases; unmatched junction nucleotides: 5. Authors' data handling: Reference gene primer amplification yielded estimated nucleated cell counts. Assay used: immunoSEQ multiplex PCR; TCRdb lists only in-frame clones, some missing. V, J and clone size are taken as reported in that table, and D and trimming were inferred from the DNA itself. The table shows hundreds of thousands of clones, with more than 70% occurring only once. J is TRBJ1-2 and V is TRBV5-8, with 12 bases aligning to TRBD1. Sequences were obtained from peripheral blood. The TCR comes from a middle-aged woman who had recovered from COVID-19. CDR3 in DNA: TGTGCCAGCAGCTTGGCCGGGACAGGGGGCAGGGGCTACACCTTC. It encodes CASSLAGTGGRGYTF. The entire variable domain, with the rest obtained from reference TRBV5-8 and TRBJ1-2, is as follows: EAGVTQSPTHLIKTRGQQATLRCSPISGHTSVYWYQQALGLGLQFLLWYDEGEERNRGNFPPRFSGRQFPNYSSELNVNALELEDSALYLCASSLAGTGGRGYTFGSGTRLTVV.